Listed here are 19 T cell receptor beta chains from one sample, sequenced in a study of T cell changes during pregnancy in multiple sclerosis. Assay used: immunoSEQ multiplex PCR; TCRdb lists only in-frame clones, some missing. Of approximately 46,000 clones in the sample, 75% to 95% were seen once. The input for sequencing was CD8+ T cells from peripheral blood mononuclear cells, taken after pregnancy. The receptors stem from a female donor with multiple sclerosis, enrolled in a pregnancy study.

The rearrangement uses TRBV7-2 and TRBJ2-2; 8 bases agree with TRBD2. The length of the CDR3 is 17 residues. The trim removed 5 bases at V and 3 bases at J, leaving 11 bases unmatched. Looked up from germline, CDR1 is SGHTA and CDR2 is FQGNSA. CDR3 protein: CASSQLLAVLDTGELFF. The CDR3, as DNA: TGTGCCAGCAGCCAATTACTAGCGGTGTTGGACACCGGGGAGCTGTTTTTT.

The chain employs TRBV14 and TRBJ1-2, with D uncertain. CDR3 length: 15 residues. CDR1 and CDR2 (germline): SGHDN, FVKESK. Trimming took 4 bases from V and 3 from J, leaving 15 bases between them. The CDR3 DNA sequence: TGTGCCAGCAGCCCTACTATGCCCGGCTACTATGGCTACACCTTC. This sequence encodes CASSPTMPGYYGYTF. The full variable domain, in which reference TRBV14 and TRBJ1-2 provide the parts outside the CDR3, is EAGVTQFPSHSVIEKGQTVTLRCDPISGHDNLYWYRRVMGKEIKFLLHFVKESKQDESGMPNNRFLAERTGGTYSTLKVQPAELEDSGVYFCASSPTMPGYYGYTFGSGTRLTVV.

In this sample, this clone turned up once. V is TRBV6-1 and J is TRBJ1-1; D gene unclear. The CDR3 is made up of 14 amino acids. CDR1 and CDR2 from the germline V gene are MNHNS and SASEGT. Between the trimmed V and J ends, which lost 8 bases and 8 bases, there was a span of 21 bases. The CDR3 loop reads CASELSGEGREAFF. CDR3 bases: TGTGCCAGCGAACTTTCTGGGGAGGGAAGAGAAGCTTTCTTT.

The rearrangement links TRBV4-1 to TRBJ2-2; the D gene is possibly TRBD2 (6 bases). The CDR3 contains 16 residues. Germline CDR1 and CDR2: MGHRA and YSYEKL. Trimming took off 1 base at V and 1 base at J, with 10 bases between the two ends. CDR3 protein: CASSQGRDWNTGELFF. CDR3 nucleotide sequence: TGCGCCAGCAGCCAAGGCCGGGACTGGAACACCGGGGAGCTGTTTTTT.

CDR3: CASSLGTGLDGYTF. CDR3 sequence (DNA): TGTGCCAGCAGCTTAGGGACAGGGTTGGATGGCTACACCTTC. This chain joins TRBV13 and TRBJ1-2; 7 bases are shared with TRBD1. Unmatched junction bases numbered 4, after V lost 0 bases and J lost 6 bases. Germline CDR1 reads PRHDT; CDR2 reads FYEKMQ (reference sequence). This CDR3 has 14 amino acids.

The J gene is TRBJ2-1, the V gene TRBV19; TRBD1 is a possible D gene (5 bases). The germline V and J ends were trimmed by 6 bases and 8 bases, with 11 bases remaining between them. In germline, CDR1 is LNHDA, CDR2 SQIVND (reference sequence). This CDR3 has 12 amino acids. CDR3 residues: CASSNKGDEQFF. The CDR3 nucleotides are TGTGCCAGTAGCAATAAAGGGGATGAGCAGTTCTTC.

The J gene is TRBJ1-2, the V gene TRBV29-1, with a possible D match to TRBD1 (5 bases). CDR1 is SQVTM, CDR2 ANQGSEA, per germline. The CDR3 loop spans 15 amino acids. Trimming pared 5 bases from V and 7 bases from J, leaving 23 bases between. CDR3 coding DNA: TGCAGCGTTCCCCTCCGGGCAGGGAAGGTAGGTGGCTACACCTTC. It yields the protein CSVPLRAGKVGGYTF.

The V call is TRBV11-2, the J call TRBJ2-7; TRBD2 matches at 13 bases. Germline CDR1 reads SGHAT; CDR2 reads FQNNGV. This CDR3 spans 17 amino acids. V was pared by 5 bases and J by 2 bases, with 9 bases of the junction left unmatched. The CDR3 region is CASSPGTSGTTAYEQYF. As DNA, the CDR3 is TGTGCCAGCAGCCCCGGGACTAGCGGGACTACCGCCTACGAGCAGTACTTC.

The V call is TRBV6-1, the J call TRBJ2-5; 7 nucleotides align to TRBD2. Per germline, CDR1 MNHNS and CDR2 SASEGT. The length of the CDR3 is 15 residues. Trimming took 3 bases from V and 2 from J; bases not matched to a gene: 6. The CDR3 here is CASSDGLGTQETQYF. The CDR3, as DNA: TGTGCCAGCAGTGATGGACTAGGTACGCAAGAGACCCAGTACTTC.

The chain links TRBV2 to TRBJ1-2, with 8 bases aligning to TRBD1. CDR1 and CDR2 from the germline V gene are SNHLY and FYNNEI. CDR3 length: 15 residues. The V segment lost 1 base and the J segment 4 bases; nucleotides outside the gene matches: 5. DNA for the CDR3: TGTGCCAGCAGTGAAGGGACAGGGTTAGGCTATGGCTACACCTTC. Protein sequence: CASSEGTGLGYGYTF.

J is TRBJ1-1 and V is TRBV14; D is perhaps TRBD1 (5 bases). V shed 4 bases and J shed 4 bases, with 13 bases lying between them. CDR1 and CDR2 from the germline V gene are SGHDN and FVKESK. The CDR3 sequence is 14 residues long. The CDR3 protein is CASSPGLLGTEAFF. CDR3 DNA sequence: TGTGCCAGCAGCCCGGGACTTCTGGGCACTGAAGCTTTCTTT.

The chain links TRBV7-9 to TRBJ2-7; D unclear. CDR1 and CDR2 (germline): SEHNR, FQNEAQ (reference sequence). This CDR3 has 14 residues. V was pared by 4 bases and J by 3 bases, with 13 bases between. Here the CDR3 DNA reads TGTGCCAGCAGCTACAGAGATAGTCTCTACGAGCAGTACTTC. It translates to CASSYRDSLYEQYF.

The chain's CDR3 is CASSLGPRAGRGNQPQHF. The CDR3 DNA is TGTGCCAGCAGCTTAGGACCCAGGGCGGGAAGGGGCAATCAGCCCCAGCATTTT. V usage is TRBV7-9 and J usage is TRBJ1-5, with a possible D match to TRBD1 (5 bases). CDR1 is SEHNR and CDR2 is FQNEAQ in the germline V gene (reference sequence). The CDR3 spans 18 residues. V was cut by 1 base and J by 2 bases, with 18 bases left in between.

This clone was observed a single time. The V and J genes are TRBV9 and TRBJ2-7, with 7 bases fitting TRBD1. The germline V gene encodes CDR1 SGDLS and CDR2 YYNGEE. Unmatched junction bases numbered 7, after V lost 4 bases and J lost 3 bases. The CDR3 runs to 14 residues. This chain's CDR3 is CASSNRDSLYEQYF. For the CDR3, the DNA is TGTGCCAGCAGCAACCGGGACAGCCTCTACGAGCAGTACTTC.

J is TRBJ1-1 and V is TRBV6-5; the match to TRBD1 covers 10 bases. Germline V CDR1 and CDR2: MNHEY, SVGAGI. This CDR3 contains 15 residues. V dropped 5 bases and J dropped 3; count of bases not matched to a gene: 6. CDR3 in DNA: TGTGCCAGCAGTCCCGACAGGGGGCAGGACACTGAAGCTTTCTTT. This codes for CASSPDRGQDTEAFF.

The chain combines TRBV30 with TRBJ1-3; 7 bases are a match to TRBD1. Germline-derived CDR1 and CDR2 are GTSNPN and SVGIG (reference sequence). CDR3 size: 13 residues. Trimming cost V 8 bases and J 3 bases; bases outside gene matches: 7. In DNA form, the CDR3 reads TGTGCCGCATACAGGGGTTATGGAAACACCATATATTTT. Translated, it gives CAAYRGYGNTIYF.

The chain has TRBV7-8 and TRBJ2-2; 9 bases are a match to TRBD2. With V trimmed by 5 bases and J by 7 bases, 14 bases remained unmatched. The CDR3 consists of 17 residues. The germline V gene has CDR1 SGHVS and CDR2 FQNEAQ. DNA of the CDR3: TGTGCCAGCAGCCCCTACTATGGTAGCGGGAGTGGCGGGGAGCTGTTTTTT. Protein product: CASSPYYGSGSGGELFF.

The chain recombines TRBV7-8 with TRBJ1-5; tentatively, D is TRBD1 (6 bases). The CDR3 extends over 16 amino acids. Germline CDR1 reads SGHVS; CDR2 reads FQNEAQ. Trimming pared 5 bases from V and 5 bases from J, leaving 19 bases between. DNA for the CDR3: TGTGCCAGCAGCACCCCATCTGGAGGGGGGGATCAGCCCCAGCATTTT. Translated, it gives CASSTPSGGGDQPQHF.

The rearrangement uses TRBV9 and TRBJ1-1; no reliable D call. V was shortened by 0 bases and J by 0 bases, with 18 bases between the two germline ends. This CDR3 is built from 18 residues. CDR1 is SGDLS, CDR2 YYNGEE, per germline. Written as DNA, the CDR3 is TGTGCCAGCAGCGTAGGATTAACAGACCCTTCCATGAACACTGAAGCTTTCTTT. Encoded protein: CASSVGLTDPSMNTEAFF.